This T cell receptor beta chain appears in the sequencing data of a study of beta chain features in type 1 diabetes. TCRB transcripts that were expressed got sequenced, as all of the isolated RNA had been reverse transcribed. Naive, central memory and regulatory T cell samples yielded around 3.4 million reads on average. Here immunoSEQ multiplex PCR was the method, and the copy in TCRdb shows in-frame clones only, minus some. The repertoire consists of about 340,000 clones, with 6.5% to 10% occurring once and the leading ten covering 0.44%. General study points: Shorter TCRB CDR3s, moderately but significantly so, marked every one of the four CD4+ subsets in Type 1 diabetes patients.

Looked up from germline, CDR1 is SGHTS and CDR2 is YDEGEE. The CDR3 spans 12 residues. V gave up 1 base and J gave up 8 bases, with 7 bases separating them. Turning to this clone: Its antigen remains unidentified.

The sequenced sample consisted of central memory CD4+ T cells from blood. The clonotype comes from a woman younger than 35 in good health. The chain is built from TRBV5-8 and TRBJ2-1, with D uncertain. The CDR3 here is CASSLLGYEQFF. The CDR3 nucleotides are TGTGCCAGCAGCTTGTTAGGCTATGAGCAGTTCTTC.